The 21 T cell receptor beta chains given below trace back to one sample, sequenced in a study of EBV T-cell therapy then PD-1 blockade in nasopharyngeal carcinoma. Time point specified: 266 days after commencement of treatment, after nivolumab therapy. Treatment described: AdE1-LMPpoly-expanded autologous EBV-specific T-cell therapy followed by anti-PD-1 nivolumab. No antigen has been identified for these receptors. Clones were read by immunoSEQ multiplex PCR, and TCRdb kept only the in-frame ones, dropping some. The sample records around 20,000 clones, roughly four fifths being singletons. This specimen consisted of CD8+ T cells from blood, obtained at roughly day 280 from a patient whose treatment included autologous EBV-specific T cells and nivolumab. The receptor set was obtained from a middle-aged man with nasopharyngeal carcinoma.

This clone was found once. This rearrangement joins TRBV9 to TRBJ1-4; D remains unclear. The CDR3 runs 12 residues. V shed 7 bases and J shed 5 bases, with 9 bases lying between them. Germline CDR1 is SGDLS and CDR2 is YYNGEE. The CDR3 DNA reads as TGTGCCAGCGGGAGATCCAATGAAAAACTGTTTTTT. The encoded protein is CASGRSNEKLFF.

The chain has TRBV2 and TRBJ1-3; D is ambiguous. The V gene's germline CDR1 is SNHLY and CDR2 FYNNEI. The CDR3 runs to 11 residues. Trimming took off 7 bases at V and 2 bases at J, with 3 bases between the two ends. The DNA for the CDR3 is TGTGCCAGCAATGCTGGAAACACCATATATTTT. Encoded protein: CASNAGNTIYF.

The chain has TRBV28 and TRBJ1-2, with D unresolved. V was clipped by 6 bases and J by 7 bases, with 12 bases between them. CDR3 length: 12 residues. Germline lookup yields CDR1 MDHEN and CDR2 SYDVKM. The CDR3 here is CASSMGSRGYTF. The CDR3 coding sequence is TGTGCCAGCAGCATGGGCTCGCGTGGCTACACCTTC.

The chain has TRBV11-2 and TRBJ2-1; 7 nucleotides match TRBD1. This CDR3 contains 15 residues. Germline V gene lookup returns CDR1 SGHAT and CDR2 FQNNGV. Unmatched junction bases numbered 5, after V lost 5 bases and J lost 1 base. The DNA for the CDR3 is TGTGCCAGCAGCGCACAGGGGTTATCCTACAATGAGCAGTTCTTC. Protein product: CASSAQGLSYNEQFF.

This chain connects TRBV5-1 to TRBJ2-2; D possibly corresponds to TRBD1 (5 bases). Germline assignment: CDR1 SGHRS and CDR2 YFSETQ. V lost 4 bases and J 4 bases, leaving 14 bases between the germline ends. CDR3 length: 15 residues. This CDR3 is CASSGREVGTGELFF. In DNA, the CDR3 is TGCGCCAGCAGCGGCAGGGAAGTAGGCACCGGGGAGCTGTTTTTT.

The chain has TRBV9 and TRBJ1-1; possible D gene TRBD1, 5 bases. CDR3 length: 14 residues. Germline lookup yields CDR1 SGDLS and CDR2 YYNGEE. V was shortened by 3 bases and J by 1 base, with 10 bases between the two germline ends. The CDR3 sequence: CASSADGGNTEAFF. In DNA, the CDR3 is TGTGCCAGCAGCGCCGACGGGGGGAACACTGAAGCTTTCTTT.

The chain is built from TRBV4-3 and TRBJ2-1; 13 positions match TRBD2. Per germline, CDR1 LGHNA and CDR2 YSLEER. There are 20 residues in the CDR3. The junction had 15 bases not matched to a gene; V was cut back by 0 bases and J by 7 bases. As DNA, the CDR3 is TGCGCCAGCAGCCAAGATTTACTAGCGGGGGGGAGCGGCAATAGGAATGAGCAGTTCTTC. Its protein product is CASSQDLLAGGSGNRNEQFF.

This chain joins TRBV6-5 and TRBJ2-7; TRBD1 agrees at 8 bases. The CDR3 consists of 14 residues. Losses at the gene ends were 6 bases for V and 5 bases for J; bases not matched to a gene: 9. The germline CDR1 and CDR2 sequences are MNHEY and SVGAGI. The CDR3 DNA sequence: TGTGCCAGCAGCTGGACAGGGAAGGGGCACGAGCAGTACTTC. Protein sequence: CASSWTGKGHEQYF.

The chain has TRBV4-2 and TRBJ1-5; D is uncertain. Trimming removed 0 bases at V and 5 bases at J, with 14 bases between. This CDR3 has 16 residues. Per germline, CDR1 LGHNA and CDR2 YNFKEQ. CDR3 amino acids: CASSQDLLGWDQPQHF. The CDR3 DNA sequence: TGTGCCAGCAGCCAAGATCTCCTGGGGTGGGATCAGCCCCAGCATTTT.

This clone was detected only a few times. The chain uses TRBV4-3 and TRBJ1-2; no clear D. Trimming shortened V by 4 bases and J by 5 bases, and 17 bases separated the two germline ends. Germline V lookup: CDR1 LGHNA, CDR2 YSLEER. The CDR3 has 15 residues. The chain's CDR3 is CASSLRTGPYYGYTF. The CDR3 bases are TGCGCCAGCAGCCTCCGGACGGGCCCGTATTATGGCTACACCTTC.

The CDR3 loop is CASSRGQGDYNEQFF. The CDR3 nucleotides are TGTGCCAGCAGCCGGGGACAGGGCGACTACAATGAGCAGTTCTTC. V gene TRBV4-2 combines with J gene TRBJ2-1; 9 bases align to TRBD1. CDR1 and CDR2 from the germline V gene are LGHNA and YNFKEQ. J lost 3 bases, V lost 4 bases, and 4 bases had no gene match. This CDR3 has 15 residues.

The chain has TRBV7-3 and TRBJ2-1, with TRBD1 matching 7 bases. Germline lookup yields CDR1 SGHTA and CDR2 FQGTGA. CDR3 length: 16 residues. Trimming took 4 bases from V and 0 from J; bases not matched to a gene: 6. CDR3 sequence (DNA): TGTGCCAGCAGCTCCATGGGGACAGCCTCCTACAATGAGCAGTTCTTC. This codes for CASSSMGTASYNEQFF.

The CDR3 spells CASSLLGGVGETQYF. CDR3 DNA: TGTGCCAGCAGTTTATTGGGGGGGGTGGGAGAGACCCAGTACTTC. V is TRBV27 and J is TRBJ2-5; 7 bases align to TRBD2. In germline, CDR1 is MNHEY, CDR2 SMNVEV (reference sequence). CDR3 length: 15 residues. The junction had 6 bases not matched to a gene; V was cut back by 1 base and J by 4 bases.

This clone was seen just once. DNA of the CDR3: TGCGCCAGCAGGGCGGTGAACACTGAAGCTTTCTTT. Its protein is CASRAVNTEAFF. The J gene is TRBJ1-1, the V gene TRBV5-1; D is unclear. Per germline, CDR1 SGHRS and CDR2 YFSETQ. V lost 5 bases to trimming and J lost 0 bases, with 5 bases between them. CDR3 length: 12 amino acids.

This chain's CDR3 is CASSATNEKLFF. DNA of the CDR3: TGTGCCAGCAGCGCAACTAATGAAAAACTGTTTTTT. The chain has TRBV27 and TRBJ1-4; D is unclear. This CDR3 has 12 residues. Germline V CDR1 and CDR2: MNHEY, SMNVEV (reference sequence). Deletions cut 6 bases from V and 0 bases from J, with 2 bases between. The whole variable domain, remainder taken from reference TRBV27 and TRBJ1-4, is EAQVTQNPRYLITVTGKKLTVTCSQNMNHEYMSWYRQDPGLGLRQIYYSMNVEVTDKGDVPEGYKVSRKEKRNFPLILESPSPNQTSLYFCASSATNEKLFFGSGTQLSVL.

The CDR3 protein is CASSPYPGGPGEQYF. The CDR3 coding sequence is TGTGCCAGCAGTCCTTACCCAGGGGGCCCGGGGGAGCAGTACTTC. The chain links TRBV5-4 to TRBJ2-7; TRBD1 matches at 8 bases. The CDR3 has 15 amino acids. Germline lookup yields CDR1 SGHNT and CDR2 YYREEE (reference sequence). After removal of 5 bases from V and 7 bases from J, the junction contained 14 bases not matched to a gene.

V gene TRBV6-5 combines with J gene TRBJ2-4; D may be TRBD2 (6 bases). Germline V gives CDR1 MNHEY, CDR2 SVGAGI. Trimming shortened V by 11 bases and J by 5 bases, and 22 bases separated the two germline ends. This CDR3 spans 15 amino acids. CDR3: CAGGAEGGLENIQYF. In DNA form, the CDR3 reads TGTGCCGGCGGGGCGGAGGGAGGTTTGGAAAACATTCAGTACTTC.

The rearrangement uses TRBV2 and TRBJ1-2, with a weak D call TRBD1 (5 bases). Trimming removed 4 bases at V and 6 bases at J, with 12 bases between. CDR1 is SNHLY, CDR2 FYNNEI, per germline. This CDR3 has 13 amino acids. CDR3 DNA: TGTGCCAGCAGTGGACGGGGGGGACATGGCTACACCTTC. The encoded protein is CASSGRGGHGYTF.

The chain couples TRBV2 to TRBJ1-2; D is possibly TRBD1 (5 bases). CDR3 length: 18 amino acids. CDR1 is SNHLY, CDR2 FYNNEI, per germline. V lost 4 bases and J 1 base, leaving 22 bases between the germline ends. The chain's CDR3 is CASSGGDDIQAFNYGYTF. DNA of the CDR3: TGTGCCAGCAGTGGGGGGGACGACATCCAAGCTTTTAACTATGGCTACACCTTC. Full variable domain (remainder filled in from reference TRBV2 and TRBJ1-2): EPEVTQTPSHQVTQMGQEVILRCVPISNHLYFYWYRQILGQKVEFLVSFYNNEISEKSEIFDDQFSVERPDGSNFTLKIRSTKLEDSAMYFCASSGGDDIQAFNYGYTFGSGTRLTVV.

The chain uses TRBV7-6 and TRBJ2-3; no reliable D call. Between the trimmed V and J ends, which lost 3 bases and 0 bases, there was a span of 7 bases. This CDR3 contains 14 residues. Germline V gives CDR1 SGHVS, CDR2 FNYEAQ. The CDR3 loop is CASSLGLSTDTQYF. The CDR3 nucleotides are TGTGCCAGCAGCTTGGGTCTTAGCACAGATACGCAGTATTTT.

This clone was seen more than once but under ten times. This CDR3 is CASSLKGDGEQNTEAFF. For the CDR3, the DNA is TGTGCCAGCAGCTTAAAGGGGGACGGAGAACAGAACACTGAAGCTTTCTTT. The chain couples TRBV7-3 to TRBJ1-1; TRBD1 might be the D (6 bases). V was cut by 1 base and J by 1 base, with 16 bases left in between. The CDR3 spans 17 residues. Germline-derived CDR1 and CDR2 are SGHTA and FQGTGA.